Listed below are T cell receptor beta chains from one sample, sequenced in a study of T cells in Graves' hyperthyroidism and ophthalmopathy. TCRdb re-analysed the multiplex PCR reads in MiXCR, keeping a single row per CDR3 protein. Of 400,000 to 600,000 distinct CDR3 sequences listed, around 20% are singletons. Sequencing was carried out using blood. All receptors come from a man aged 18 to 30 with Graves' hyperthyroidism. Each CDR3 is given with its conserved first and last residue. A D gene is named only where the DNA matches it firmly. Clone size appears in some rows only: once, few, many, or a class for an expanded clone.

TRBV9	.	TRBJ1-3	.	TGTGCCAGCAGCGCTCTCTCTGGAAACACCATATATTTT	CASSALSGNTIYF
TRBV11-1	.	TRBJ2-7	many	TGTGCCAGCAGCCCAGTGAGTAGCGGTGGGCTGAGAGAGCAGTACTTC	CASSPVSSGGLREQYF
TRBV11-3	.	TRBJ1-1	many	TGTGCCAGCAGCTTAATAGGTCAGATGTACACTGAAGCTTTCTTT	CASSLIGQMYTEAFF
TRBV11-2	.	TRBJ1-5	.	TGTGCCAGCAGTTTAGATTGGGTGGATCAGCCCCAGCATTTT	CASSLDWVDQPQHF
TRBV9	.	TRBJ2-2	few	TGTGCCAGCAGCGTAGATGAGGGGAGCACCGGGGAGCTGTTTTTT	CASSVDEGSTGELFF
TRBV28	.	TRBJ2-7	many	TGTGCCAGCAGTTTTGGGCAGGCCAACGAGCAGTACTTC	CASSFGQANEQYF
TRBV29-1	.	TRBJ2-4	few	TGCAGCGTTCTTGGACCCGCCACCAAAAACATTCAGTACTTC	CSVLGPATKNIQYF
TRBV12-3/TRBV12-4	.	TRBJ1-2	many	TGTGCCAGCAGTTTCATGGGAGGTAACTATGGCTACACCTTC	CASSFMGGNYGYTF
TRBV11-3	.	TRBJ2-5	.	TGTGCCAGCAGCGGAGGCGAGGGGGGACAAGAGACCCAGTACTTC	CASSGGEGGQETQYF
TRBV5-1	.	TRBJ2-5	many	TGCGCCAGCAGACACGACAGGGAGACCCAGTACTTC	CASRHDRETQYF